These T cell receptor beta chains were read from a single sample in a study of T-cell reconstitution after alpha-beta-depleted transplantation in children. TCRdb reanalysed the PCR reads using MiXCR and keeps one entry per CDR3 protein. The sample has 300,000 to 400,000 distinct CDR3 sequences, about 16% seen once; the top ten hold 35% to 50%. Sequences were derived from PBMCs, mostly from graft donor cells, sampled 360 days after TCRalphabeta/CD19-depleted stem cell transplant. The receptor set was obtained from a male patient under 10 years old who had a stem cell transplant for acute lymphoblastic leukemia, so the T cells may come from the graft donor. CDR3s include the opening cysteine and the closing phenylalanine or tryptophan. A D gene is named only where the DNA matches it firmly. Size values are once, few and many counts, or a class for expanded clones, and some rows have none.

d_gene: -
len: 14
v_gene: TRBV18
abundance: few
j_gene: TRBJ2-7
CDR3aa: CASSPPEDPYEQYF
CDR3nt: TGTGCCAGCTCACCACCTGAGGATCCCTACGAGCAGTACTTC

d_gene: -
len: 13
v_gene: TRBV20-1
abundance: -
j_gene: TRBJ2-4
CDR3aa: CSAERESRNIQYF
CDR3nt: TGCAGTGCGGAACGGGAGTCCCGAAACATTCAGTACTTC

d_gene: TRBD1
len: 16
v_gene: TRBV12-3/TRBV12-4
abundance: few
j_gene: TRBJ2-2
CDR3aa: CASGAGQGANTGELFF
CDR3nt: TGTGCCAGCGGAGCCGGACAGGGCGCGAACACCGGGGAGCTGTTTTTT

d_gene: TRBD2
len: 16
v_gene: TRBV7-8
abundance: -
j_gene: TRBJ2-7
CDR3aa: CASSSRTSGSIYEQYF
CDR3nt: TGTGCCAGCAGCTCCCGGACTAGCGGGAGTATCTACGAGCAGTACTTC

d_gene: -
len: 14
v_gene: TRBV4-1
abundance: few
j_gene: TRBJ2-7
CDR3aa: CASSQRSGTYEQYF
CDR3nt: TGCGCCAGCAGCCAACGCTCCGGCACCTACGAGCAGTACTTC

d_gene: TRBD2
len: 15
v_gene: TRBV10-3
abundance: -
j_gene: TRBJ2-1
CDR3aa: CAIRRGEGLSHEQFF
CDR3nt: TGTGCCATCAGGAGAGGGGAGGGCCTGTCACATGAGCAGTTCTTC

d_gene: TRBD1
len: 15
v_gene: TRBV7-9
abundance: few
j_gene: TRBJ2-1
CDR3aa: CASSPWGQGTVEQFF
CDR3nt: TGTGCCAGCAGCCCATGGGGACAGGGTACGGTGGAGCAGTTCTTC

d_gene: TRBD2
len: 15
v_gene: TRBV30
abundance: many
j_gene: TRBJ2-1
CDR3aa: CAWSVLAGDQHEQFF
CDR3nt: TGTGCCTGGAGTGTACTAGCGGGAGATCAGCATGAGCAGTTCTTC

d_gene: TRBD2
len: 16
v_gene: TRBV5-1
abundance: -
j_gene: TRBJ2-5
CDR3aa: CASSDRTSGSGETQYF
CDR3nt: TGCGCCAGCAGCGATCGTACTAGCGGGAGTGGAGAGACCCAGTACTTC

d_gene: TRBD1
len: 13
v_gene: TRBV13
abundance: -
j_gene: TRBJ1-2
CDR3aa: CASSTDRAYGYTF
CDR3nt: TGTGCCAGCAGTACTGACAGGGCTTATGGCTACACCTTC

d_gene: -
len: 14
v_gene: TRBV27
abundance: many
j_gene: TRBJ2-3
CDR3aa: CASSLADSTDTQYF
CDR3nt: TGTGCCAGCAGTTTAGCGGACAGCACAGATACGCAGTATTTT

d_gene: TRBD1
len: 15
v_gene: TRBV27
abundance: -
j_gene: TRBJ2-7
CDR3aa: CASSLSRQGRGEQYF
CDR3nt: TGTGCCAGCAGTCTTTCCCGACAGGGCCGGGGCGAGCAGTACTTC

d_gene: TRBD1
len: 16
v_gene: TRBV5-1
abundance: -
j_gene: TRBJ2-2
CDR3aa: CASSFQGAENTGELFF
CDR3nt: TGCGCCAGCAGCTTCCAGGGGGCAGAAAACACCGGGGAGCTGTTTTTT

d_gene: TRBD2
len: 21
v_gene: TRBV18
abundance: -
j_gene: TRBJ2-5
CDR3aa: CASSPWFDRFPGLAEQETQYF
CDR3nt: TGTGCCAGCTCACCCTGGTTCGACCGGTTCCCGGGACTAGCGGAACAAGAGACCCAGTACTTC

d_gene: -
len: 16
v_gene: TRBV12-3/TRBV12-4
abundance: -
j_gene: TRBJ1-2
CDR3aa: CASSLAGLTANYGYTF
CDR3nt: TGTGCCAGCAGTTTAGCTGGGCTGACAGCTAACTATGGCTACACCTTC

d_gene: -
len: 13
v_gene: TRBV11-2
abundance: -
j_gene: TRBJ1-2
CDR3aa: CASTHLEPYGYTF
CDR3nt: TGTGCCAGCACCCATCTTGAGCCCTATGGCTACACCTTC

d_gene: -
len: 14
v_gene: TRBV29-1
abundance: few
j_gene: TRBJ1-2
CDR3aa: CSVEETRDIYGYTF
CDR3nt: TGCAGCGTTGAGGAGACTAGGGATATTTATGGCTACACCTTC

d_gene: TRBD2
len: 18
v_gene: TRBV5-4
abundance: -
j_gene: TRBJ2-5
CDR3aa: CASSLRGGSGGLQETQYF
CDR3nt: TGTGCCAGCAGCTTGAGGGGCGGTAGCGGGGGGCTCCAAGAGACCCAGTACTTC

d_gene: -
len: 15
v_gene: TRBV28
abundance: many
j_gene: TRBJ2-1
CDR3aa: CASSPPLVLVDEQFF
CDR3nt: TGTGCCAGCAGTCCCCCCCTAGTCCTAGTAGATGAGCAGTTCTTC

d_gene: -
len: 11
v_gene: TRBV15
abundance: many
j_gene: TRBJ2-7
CDR3aa: CATQDSYEQYF
CDR3nt: TGTGCCACCCAGGACTCCTACGAGCAGTACTTC

d_gene: -
len: 13
v_gene: TRBV28
abundance: -
j_gene: TRBJ2-2
CDR3aa: CASSTLWAKELFF
CDR3nt: TGTGCCAGCAGCACCCTTTGGGCCAAGGAGCTGTTTTTT

d_gene: TRBD2
len: 14
v_gene: TRBV10-3
abundance: -
j_gene: TRBJ2-7
CDR3aa: CAISANGRFDEQYF
CDR3nt: TGTGCCATCAGTGCCAACGGGAGGTTTGACGAGCAGTACTTC

d_gene: -
len: 12
v_gene: TRBV5-8
abundance: -
j_gene: TRBJ2-1
CDR3aa: CASSFRSLAQFF
CDR3nt: TGTGCCAGCAGCTTTCGATCCTTAGCGCAGTTCTTC